The rows below give T cell receptor beta chains drawn from one sample of a study of blood T cell repertoires in COVID-19. TCRdb's copy holds only in-frame clones and misses some; the assay was immunoSEQ multiplex PCR. The repertoire includes about 190,000 clones, 83% of them detected once, and approximately 2.9% sits in the top ten. Material for sequencing was peripheral blood. The receptors come from a man over 45 with active or convalescent COVID-19. The conserved cysteine and the conserved F or W are not part of the CDR3 here. Fields, in order: CDR3 length, J gene, V gene, CDR3 protein.

cdr3_length: 15
j_call: TRBJ2-1
v_call: TRBV4-1
cdr3_aa: ASSLTRTSGVYNEQF

cdr3_length: 10
j_call: TRBJ2-7
v_call: TRBV4-1
cdr3_aa: ASSSTRDEQY

cdr3_length: 16
j_call: TRBJ2-1
v_call: TRBV3-1/TRBV3-2
cdr3_aa: ASSQAGTSGSYYNEQF

cdr3_length: 12
j_call: TRBJ1-5
v_call: TRBV20-1
cdr3_aa: SASRSGSNQPQH

cdr3_length: 13
j_call: TRBJ2-3
v_call: TRBV6-2/TRBV6-3
cdr3_aa: ASSFAGSLTDTQY

cdr3_length: 13
j_call: TRBJ2-3
v_call: TRBV5-5
cdr3_aa: ASSSQGSSTDTQY

cdr3_length: 11
j_call: TRBJ1-2
v_call: TRBV6-5
cdr3_aa: ASGYYTGEGYT

cdr3_length: 16
j_call: TRBJ2-7
v_call: TRBV18
cdr3_aa: ASSRTSGALAGDYEQY

cdr3_length: 11
j_call: TRBJ1-1
v_call: TRBV6-5
cdr3_aa: ASSRQGSAEAF

cdr3_length: 12
j_call: TRBJ1-3
v_call: TRBV27
cdr3_aa: ASRGQYSGNTIY

cdr3_length: 11
j_call: TRBJ1-1
v_call: TRBV12-3/TRBV12-4
cdr3_aa: ASTEQASTEAF

cdr3_length: 11
j_call: TRBJ1-2
v_call: TRBV6-6
cdr3_aa: ASTLTADYGYT

cdr3_length: 13
j_call: TRBJ2-3
v_call: TRBV2
cdr3_aa: ASSRSGSTADTQY

cdr3_length: 13
j_call: TRBJ2-7
v_call: TRBV6-5
cdr3_aa: ASSPWVAGEYEQY

cdr3_length: 13
j_call: TRBJ1-3
v_call: TRBV5-1
cdr3_aa: ASSLPGGSGNTIY

cdr3_length: 11
j_call: TRBJ1-1
v_call: TRBV12-3/TRBV12-4
cdr3_aa: ASSPGTGDEAF

cdr3_length: 14
j_call: TRBJ2-3
v_call: TRBV28
cdr3_aa: ASSLRLAGVSDTQY

cdr3_length: 14
j_call: TRBJ1-6
v_call: TRBV3-1/TRBV3-2
cdr3_aa: ASSAPGSGNNSPLH

cdr3_length: 16
j_call: TRBJ2-3
v_call: TRBV4-3
cdr3_aa: ASSPGMSGGAGADTQY

cdr3_length: 12
j_call: TRBJ1-4
v_call: TRBV25-1
cdr3_aa: ASDRTATNEKLF

cdr3_length: 13
j_call: TRBJ1-2
v_call: TRBV28
cdr3_aa: ASSTGTRGYYGYT

cdr3_length: 10
j_call: TRBJ1-5
v_call: TRBV12-3/TRBV12-4
cdr3_aa: ASRTGLQPQH

cdr3_length: 12
j_call: TRBJ2-2
v_call: TRBV5-1
cdr3_aa: ASSYRGHTGELF

cdr3_length: 13
j_call: TRBJ2-7
v_call: TRBV11-3
cdr3_aa: ASSTGAGGAQGQY

cdr3_length: 12
j_call: TRBJ1-1
v_call: TRBV7-6
cdr3_aa: ASSSVFTNTEAF

cdr3_length: 13
j_call: TRBJ2-3
v_call: TRBV28
cdr3_aa: ASSLGGLTGDTQY

cdr3_length: 13
j_call: TRBJ1-1
v_call: TRBV5-4
cdr3_aa: ASSLPQGAGTEAF

cdr3_length: 11
j_call: TRBJ1-2
v_call: TRBV11-2
cdr3_aa: ASSLGQPYGYT

cdr3_length: 10
j_call: TRBJ1-6
v_call: TRBV27
cdr3_aa: ASRGGDSPLH

cdr3_length: 14
j_call: TRBJ2-6
v_call: TRBV29-1
cdr3_aa: SAFPGSSTGANVLT

cdr3_length: 11
j_call: TRBJ1-1
v_call: TRBV7-2
cdr3_aa: ASSLRSGTEAF

cdr3_length: 14
j_call: TRBJ1-3
v_call: TRBV4-1
cdr3_aa: ASSQKQGAAGNTIY

cdr3_length: 14
j_call: TRBJ2-5
v_call: TRBV27
cdr3_aa: ASSLAGGPLQETQY

cdr3_length: 12
j_call: TRBJ1-2
v_call: TRBV28
cdr3_aa: ASSFYKGNAGYT

cdr3_length: 14
j_call: TRBJ2-1
v_call: TRBV7-2
cdr3_aa: ASRPPTSELSGEQF

cdr3_length: 13
j_call: TRBJ2-7
v_call: TRBV10-2
cdr3_aa: ASSESIREAYEQY

cdr3_length: 13
j_call: TRBJ2-1
v_call: TRBV20-1
cdr3_aa: SASRGTGSYNEQF

cdr3_length: 12
j_call: TRBJ1-1
v_call: TRBV30
cdr3_aa: AWRRRSMNTEAF

cdr3_length: 12
j_call: TRBJ1-1
v_call: TRBV29-1
cdr3_aa: SVGHSTGNTEAF

cdr3_length: 14
j_call: TRBJ1-5
v_call: TRBV24-1
cdr3_aa: ATSDRDRGLGQPQH